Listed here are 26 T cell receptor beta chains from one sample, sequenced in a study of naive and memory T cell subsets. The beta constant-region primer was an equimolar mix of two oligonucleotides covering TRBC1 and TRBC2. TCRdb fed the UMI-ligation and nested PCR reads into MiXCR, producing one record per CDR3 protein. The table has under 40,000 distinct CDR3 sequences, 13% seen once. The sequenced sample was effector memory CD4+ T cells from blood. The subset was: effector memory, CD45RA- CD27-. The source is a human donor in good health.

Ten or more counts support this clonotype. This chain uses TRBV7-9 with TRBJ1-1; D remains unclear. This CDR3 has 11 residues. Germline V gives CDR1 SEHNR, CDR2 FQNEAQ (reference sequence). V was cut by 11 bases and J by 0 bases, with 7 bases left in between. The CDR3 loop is CAGTVNTEAFF. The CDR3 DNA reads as TGTGCCGGAACAGTGAACACTGAAGCTTTCTTT.

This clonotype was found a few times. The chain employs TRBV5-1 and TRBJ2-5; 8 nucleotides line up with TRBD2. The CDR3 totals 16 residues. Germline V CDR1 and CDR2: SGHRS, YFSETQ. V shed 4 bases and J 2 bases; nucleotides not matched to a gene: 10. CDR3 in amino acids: CASSREGTTKQETQYF. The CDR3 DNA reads TGCGCCAGCAGCCGGGAGGGGACTACTAAACAAGAGACCCAGTACTTC.

In DNA form, the CDR3 reads TGTGCCAGCTCACCACCGTCCCTTCGGTTCTCTGAAGCTTTCTTT. Its translation is CASSPPSLRFSEAFF. The chain joins TRBV18 to TRBJ1-1; D is ambiguous. Deletions cut 0 bases from V and 6 bases from J, with 14 bases between. Germline CDR1 KGHSH, CDR2 LQKENI. The CDR3 length is 15 residues.

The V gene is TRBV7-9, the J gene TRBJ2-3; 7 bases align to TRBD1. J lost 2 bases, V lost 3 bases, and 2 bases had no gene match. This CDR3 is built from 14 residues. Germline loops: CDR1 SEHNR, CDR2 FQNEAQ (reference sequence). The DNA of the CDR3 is TGTGCCAGCAGCTTGGGGACAGCCACAGATACGCAGTATTTT. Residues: CASSLGTATDTQYF. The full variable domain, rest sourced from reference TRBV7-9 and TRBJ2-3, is DTGVSQNPRHKITKRGQNVTFRCDPISEHNRLYWYRQTLGQGPEFLTYFQNEAQLEKSRLLSDRFSAERPKGSFSTLEIQRTEQGDSAMYLCASSLGTATDTQYFGPGTRLTVL.

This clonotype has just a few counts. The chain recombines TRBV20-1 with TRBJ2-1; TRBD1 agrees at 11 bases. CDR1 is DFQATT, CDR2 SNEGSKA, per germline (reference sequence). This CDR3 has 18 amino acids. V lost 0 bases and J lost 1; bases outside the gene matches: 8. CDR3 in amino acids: CSARDSRTGGTSYNEQFF. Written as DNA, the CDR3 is TGCAGTGCTAGAGATTCGAGGACAGGGGGCACATCCTACAATGAGCAGTTCTTC.

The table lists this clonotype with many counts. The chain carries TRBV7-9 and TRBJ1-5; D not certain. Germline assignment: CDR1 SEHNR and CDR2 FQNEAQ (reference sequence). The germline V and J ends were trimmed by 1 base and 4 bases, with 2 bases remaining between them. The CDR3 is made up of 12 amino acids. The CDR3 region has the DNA TGTGCCAGCAGCTTAGATAATCAGCCCCAGCATTTT. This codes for CASSLDNQPQHF.

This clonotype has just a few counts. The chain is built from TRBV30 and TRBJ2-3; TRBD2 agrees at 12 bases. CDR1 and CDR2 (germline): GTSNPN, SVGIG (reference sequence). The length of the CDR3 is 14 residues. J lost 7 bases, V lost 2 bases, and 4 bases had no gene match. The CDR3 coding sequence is TGTGCCTGGAGTAGGCTAGCGGGAGGGAATACGCAGTATTTT. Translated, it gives CAWSRLAGGNTQYF. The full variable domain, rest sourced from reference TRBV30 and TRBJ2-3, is SQTIHQWPATLVQPVGSPLSLECTVEGTSNPNLYWYRQAAGRGLQLLFYSVGIGQISSEVPQNLSASRPQDRQFILSSKKLLLSDSGFYLCAWSRLAGGNTQYFGPGTRLTVL.

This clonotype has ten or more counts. CDR3 nucleotide sequence: TGTGCGGGAGGGACAGGGAATTCACCCCTCCACTTT. Translated: CAGGTGNSPLHF. This chain connects TRBV3-1 to TRBJ1-6; 9 nucleotides align to TRBD1. Germline V CDR1 and CDR2: LGHDT, YNNKEL (reference sequence). This CDR3 contains 12 residues.

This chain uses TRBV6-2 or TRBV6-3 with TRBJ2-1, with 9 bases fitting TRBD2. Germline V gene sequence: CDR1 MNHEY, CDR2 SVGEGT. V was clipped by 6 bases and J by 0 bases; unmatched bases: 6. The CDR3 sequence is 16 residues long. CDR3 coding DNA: TGTGCCAGCAGGCCCTTAGCGGGGGACTCCTACAATGAGCAGTTCTTC. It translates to CASRPLAGDSYNEQFF.

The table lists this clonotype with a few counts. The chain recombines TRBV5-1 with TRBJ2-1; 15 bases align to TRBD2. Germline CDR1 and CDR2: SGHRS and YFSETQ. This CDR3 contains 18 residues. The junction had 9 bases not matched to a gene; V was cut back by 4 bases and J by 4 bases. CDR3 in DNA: TGCGCCAGCAGCCCAGGACTAGCGGGAGGGAATTTTTACAATGAGCAGTTCTTC. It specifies CASSPGLAGGNFYNEQFF. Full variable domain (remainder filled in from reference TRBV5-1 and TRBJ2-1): KAGVTQTPRYLIKTRGQQVTLSCSPISGHRSVSWYQQTPGQGLQFLFEYFSETQRNKGNFPGRFSGRQFSNSRSEMNVSTLELGDSALYLCASSPGLAGGNFYNEQFFGPGTRLTVL.

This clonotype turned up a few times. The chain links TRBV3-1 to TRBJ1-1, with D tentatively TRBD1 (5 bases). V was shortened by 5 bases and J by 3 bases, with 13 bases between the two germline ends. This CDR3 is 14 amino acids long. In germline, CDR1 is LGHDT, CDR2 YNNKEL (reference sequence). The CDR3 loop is CASSGGARYTEAFF. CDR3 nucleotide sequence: TGTGCCAGCAGCGGCGGGGCGCGTTACACTGAAGCTTTCTTT.

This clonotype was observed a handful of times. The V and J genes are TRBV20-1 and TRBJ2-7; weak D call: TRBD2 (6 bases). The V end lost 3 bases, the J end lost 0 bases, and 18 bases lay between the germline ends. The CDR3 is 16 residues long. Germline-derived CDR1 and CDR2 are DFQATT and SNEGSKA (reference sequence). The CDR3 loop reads CSASWVGGVGSYEQYF. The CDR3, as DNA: TGCAGTGCTAGTTGGGTTGGAGGGGTCGGCTCCTACGAGCAGTACTTC.

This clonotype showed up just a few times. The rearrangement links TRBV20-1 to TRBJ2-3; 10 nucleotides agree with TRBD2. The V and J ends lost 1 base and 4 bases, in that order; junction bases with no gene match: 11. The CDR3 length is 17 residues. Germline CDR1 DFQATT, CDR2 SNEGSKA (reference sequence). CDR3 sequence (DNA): TGCAGTGCTAGAGTGGGCCTAGCGGGAGTCCGGGCAGATACGCAGTATTTT. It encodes CSARVGLAGVRADTQYF.

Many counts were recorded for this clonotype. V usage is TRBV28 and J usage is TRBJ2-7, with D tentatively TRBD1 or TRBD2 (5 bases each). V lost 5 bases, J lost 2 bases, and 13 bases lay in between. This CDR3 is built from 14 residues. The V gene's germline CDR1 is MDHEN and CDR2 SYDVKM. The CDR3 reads CASSAGTEAYEQYF. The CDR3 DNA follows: TGTGCCAGCAGTGCCGGGACGGAAGCCTACGAGCAGTACTTC.

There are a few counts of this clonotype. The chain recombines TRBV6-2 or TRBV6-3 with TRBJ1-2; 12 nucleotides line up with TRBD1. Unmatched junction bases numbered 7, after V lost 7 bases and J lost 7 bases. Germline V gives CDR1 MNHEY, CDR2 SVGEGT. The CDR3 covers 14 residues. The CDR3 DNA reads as TGTGCCAGCACCGGGACAGGGGGCGGAGGTGGCTACACCTTC. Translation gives CASTGTGGGGGYTF.

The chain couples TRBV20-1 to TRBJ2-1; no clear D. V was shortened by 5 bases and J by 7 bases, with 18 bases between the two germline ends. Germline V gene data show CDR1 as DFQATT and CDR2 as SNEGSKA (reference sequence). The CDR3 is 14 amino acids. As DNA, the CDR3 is TGCAGTGCTCAGCCCGTGTCTAGGGATAATGAGCAGTTCTTC. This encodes CSAQPVSRDNEQFF.

The CDR3 reads CATSDPRGADTQYF. CDR3 bases: TGTGCCACCAGTGACCCACGGGGGGCGGATACGCAGTATTTT. V gene TRBV24-1 combines with J gene TRBJ2-3; TRBD2 is a possible D gene (7 bases). Trimming took off 4 bases at V and 6 bases at J, with 13 bases between the two ends. Looked up from germline, CDR1 is KGHDR and CDR2 is SFDVKD. The CDR3 runs 14 residues.

The CDR3 is CASSTRAGVGTDTQYF. The CDR3 coding sequence is TGTGCCAGCAGTACGAGAGCGGGAGTGGGGACAGATACGCAGTATTTT. This chain joins TRBV12-3 or TRBV12-4 and TRBJ2-3; 8 bases are a match to TRBD2. Unmatched junction bases numbered 10, after V lost 5 bases and J lost 3 bases. There are 16 residues in the CDR3.

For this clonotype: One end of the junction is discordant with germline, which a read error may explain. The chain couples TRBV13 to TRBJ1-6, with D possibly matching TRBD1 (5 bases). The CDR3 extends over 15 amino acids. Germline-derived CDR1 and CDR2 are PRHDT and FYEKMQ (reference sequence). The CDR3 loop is CASSFAGGYNSPFHF. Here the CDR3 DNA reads TGTGCCAGCAGCTTCGCCGGGGGATATAATTCACCCTTCCACTTT.

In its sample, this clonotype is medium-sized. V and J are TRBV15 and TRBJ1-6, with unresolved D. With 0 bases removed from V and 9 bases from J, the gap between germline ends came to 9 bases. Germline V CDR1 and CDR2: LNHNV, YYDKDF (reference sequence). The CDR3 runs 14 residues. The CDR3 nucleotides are TGTGCCACCAGCAGAGACGCAGTATCTTCACCCCTCCACTTT. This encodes CATSRDAVSSPLHF. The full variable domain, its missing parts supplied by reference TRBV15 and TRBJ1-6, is DAMVIQNPRYQVTQFGKPVTLSCSQTLNHNVMYWYQQKSSQAPKLLFHYYDKDFNNEADTPDNFQSRRPNTSFCFLDIRSPGLGDTAMYLCATSRDAVSSPLHFGNGTRLTVT.

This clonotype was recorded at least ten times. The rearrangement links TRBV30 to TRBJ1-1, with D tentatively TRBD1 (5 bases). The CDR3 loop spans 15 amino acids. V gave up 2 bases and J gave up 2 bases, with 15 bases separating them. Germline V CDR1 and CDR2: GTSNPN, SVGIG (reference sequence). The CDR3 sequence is CAWSQNRKSNTEAFF. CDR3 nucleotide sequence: TGTGCCTGGAGTCAAAACAGGAAGTCCAACACTGAAGCTTTCTTT.

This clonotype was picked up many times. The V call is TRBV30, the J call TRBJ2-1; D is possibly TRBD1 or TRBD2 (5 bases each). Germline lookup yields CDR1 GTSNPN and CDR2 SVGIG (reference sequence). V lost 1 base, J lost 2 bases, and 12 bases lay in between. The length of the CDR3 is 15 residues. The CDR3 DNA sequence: TGTGCCTGGAGTGGGGGACCCGAAACCTACAATGAGCAGTTCTTC. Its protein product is CAWSGGPETYNEQFF.

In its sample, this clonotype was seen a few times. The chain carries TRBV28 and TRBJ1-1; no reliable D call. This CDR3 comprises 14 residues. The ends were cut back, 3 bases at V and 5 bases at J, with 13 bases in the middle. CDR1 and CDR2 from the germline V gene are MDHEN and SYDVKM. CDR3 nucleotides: TGTGCCAGCAGTTTGGCGGGAGAAAGGACTGAAGCTTTCTTT. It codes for CASSLAGERTEAFF. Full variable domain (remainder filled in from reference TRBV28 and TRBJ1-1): DVKVTQSSRYLVKRTGEKVFLECVQDMDHENMFWYRQDPGLGLRLIYFSYDVKMKEKGDIPEGYSVSREKKERFSLILESASTNQTSMYLCASSLAGERTEAFFGQGTRLTVV.

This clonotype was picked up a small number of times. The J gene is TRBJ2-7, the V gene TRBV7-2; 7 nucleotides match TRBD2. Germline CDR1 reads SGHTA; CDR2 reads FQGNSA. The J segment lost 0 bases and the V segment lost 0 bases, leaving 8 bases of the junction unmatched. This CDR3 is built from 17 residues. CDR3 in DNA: TGTGCCAGCAGCTTAGCGATGCAGCGGGGTTACTCCTACGAGCAGTACTTC. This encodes CASSLAMQRGYSYEQYF.

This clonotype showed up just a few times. CDR3 nucleotide sequence: TGTGCCAGCAGCCCCACCCAGGTCTACAATGAGCAGTTCTTC. It translates to CASSPTQVYNEQFF. The chain uses TRBV7-9 and TRBJ2-1; D is ambiguous. CDR1 and CDR2 from the germline V gene are SEHNR and FQNEAQ (reference sequence). The germline V and J ends were trimmed by 5 bases and 3 bases, with 11 bases remaining between them. The CDR3 loop spans 14 amino acids.

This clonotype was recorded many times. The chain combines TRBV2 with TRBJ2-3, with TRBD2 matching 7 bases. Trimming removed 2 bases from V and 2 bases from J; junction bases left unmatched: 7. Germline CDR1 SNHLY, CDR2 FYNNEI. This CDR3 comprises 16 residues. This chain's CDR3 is CASSESGGRLTDTQYF. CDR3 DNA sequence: TGTGCCAGCAGTGAATCAGGCGGGAGACTCACAGATACGCAGTATTTT.